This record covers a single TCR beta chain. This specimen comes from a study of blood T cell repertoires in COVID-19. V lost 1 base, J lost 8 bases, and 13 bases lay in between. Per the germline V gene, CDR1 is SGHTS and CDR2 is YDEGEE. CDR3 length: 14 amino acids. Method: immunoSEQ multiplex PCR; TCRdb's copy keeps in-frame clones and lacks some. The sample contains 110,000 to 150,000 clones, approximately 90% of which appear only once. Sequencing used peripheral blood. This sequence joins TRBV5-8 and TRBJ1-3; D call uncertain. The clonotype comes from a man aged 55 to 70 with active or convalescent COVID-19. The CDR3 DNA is TGTGCCAGCAGCTTGTTATTGGGTGCGGACACCATATATTTT. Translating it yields CASSLLLGADTIYF.